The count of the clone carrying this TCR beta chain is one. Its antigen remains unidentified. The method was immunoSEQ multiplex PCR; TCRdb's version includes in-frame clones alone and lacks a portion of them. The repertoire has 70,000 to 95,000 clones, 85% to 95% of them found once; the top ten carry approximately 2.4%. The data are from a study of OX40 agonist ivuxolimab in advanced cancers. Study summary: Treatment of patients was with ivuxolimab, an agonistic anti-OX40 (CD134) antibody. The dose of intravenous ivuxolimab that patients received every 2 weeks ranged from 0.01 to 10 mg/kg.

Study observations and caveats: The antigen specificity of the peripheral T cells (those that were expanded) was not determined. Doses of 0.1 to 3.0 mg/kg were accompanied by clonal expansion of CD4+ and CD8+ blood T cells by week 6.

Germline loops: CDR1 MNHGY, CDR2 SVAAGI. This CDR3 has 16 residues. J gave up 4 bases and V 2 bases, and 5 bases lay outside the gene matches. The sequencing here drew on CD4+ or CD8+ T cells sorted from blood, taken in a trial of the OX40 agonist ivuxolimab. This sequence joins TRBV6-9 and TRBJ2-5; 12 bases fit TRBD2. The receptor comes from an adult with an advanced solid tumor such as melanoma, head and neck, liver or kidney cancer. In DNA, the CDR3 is TGTGCCAGCAGTTATAACCTGGGACTAGCGGGAGAGACCCAGTACTTC. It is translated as CASSYNLGLAGETQYF.